The 14 T cell receptor beta chains reported below all come from one sample, sequenced in a study of Ad26.COV2.S vaccination and SARS-CoV-2 variants. Clones were read by immunoSEQ multiplex PCR, and TCRdb kept only the in-frame ones, dropping some. The data contain around 350,000 clones, 92% of them singletons. The source material was peripheral blood, sampled after recovery from COVID-19. The source is a human donor who had recovered from COVID-19.

The rearrangement uses TRBV5-1 and TRBJ2-7; possibly TRBD2 for D (6 bases). Germline V gene lookup returns CDR1 SGHRS and CDR2 YFSETQ. This CDR3 contains 16 residues. Trimming left V 0 bases short and J 0 bases short, with 13 bases between. CDR3: CASSLDGLGGSYEQYF. The CDR3 coding sequence is TGCGCCAGCAGCTTGGACGGGCTCGGGGGCTCCTACGAGCAGTACTTC. Full variable domain (outside the CDR3, taken from reference TRBV5-1 and TRBJ2-7): KAGVTQTPRYLIKTRGQQVTLSCSPISGHRSVSWYQQTPGQGLQFLFEYFSETQRNKGNFPGRFSGRQFSNSRSEMNVSTLELGDSALYLCASSLDGLGGSYEQYFGPGTRLTVT.

V is TRBV5-1 and J is TRBJ1-1; maybe TRBD1 (6 bases). V was shortened by 3 bases and J by 0 bases, with 9 bases between the two germline ends. There are 14 residues in the CDR3. CDR1 and CDR2 (germline): SGHRS, YFSETQ. CDR3 in amino acids: CASSSGDMNTEAFF. DNA for the CDR3: TGCGCCAGCAGCTCAGGGGATATGAACACTGAAGCTTTCTTT.

The chain joins TRBV10-1 to TRBJ2-3; tentatively, D is TRBD1 or TRBD2 (6 bases each). Trimming removed 6 bases at V and 3 bases at J, with 16 bases between. This CDR3 comprises 15 residues. Per germline, CDR1 WNHNN and CDR2 SYGVQD (reference sequence). The CDR3 region has the DNA TGCGCCAGCAGCCCCCCGGGGGCCTCGACAGATACGCAGTATTTT. Translation: CASSPPGASTDTQYF.

The chain combines TRBV9 with TRBJ1-1; no clear D gene. CDR3 length: 14 amino acids. The V gene lost 4 bases and the J gene lost 6 bases, with 16 bases spanning the gap. The germline CDR1 and CDR2 sequences are SGDLS and YYNGEE. CDR3 sequence: CASSKESGNPEAFF. DNA for the CDR3: TGTGCCAGCAGCAAAGAGTCGGGTAATCCTGAAGCTTTCTTT.

This clone was observed once. The chain is built from TRBV5-1 and TRBJ1-6, with TRBD1 identical over 10 bases. Germline CDR1 SGHRS, CDR2 YFSETQ. The V and J ends lost 4 bases and 7 bases, in that order; junction bases with no gene match: 2. This CDR3 is built from 14 residues. The CDR3 region has the DNA TGCGCCAGCAGCCCGGGACAGGGGAATTCACCCCTCCACTTT. It translates to CASSPGQGNSPLHF. The whole variable domain, remainder taken from reference TRBV5-1 and TRBJ1-6, is KAGVTQTPRYLIKTRGQQVTLSCSPISGHRSVSWYQQTPGQGLQFLFEYFSETQRNKGNFPGRFSGRQFSNSRSEMNVSTLELGDSALYLCASSPGQGNSPLHFGNGTRLTVT.

J is TRBJ2-7 and V is TRBV6-2 or TRBV6-3; D ambiguous. CDR3 length equals 13 residues. Trimming shortened V by 2 bases and J by 1 base, and 6 bases separated the two germline ends. Germline V gives CDR1 MNHEY, CDR2 SVGEGT. For the CDR3, the DNA is TGTGCCAGCAGTTACGCGTCTTCCTACGAGCAGTACTTC. Residues: CASSYASSYEQYF.

For this clone: Distinct nucleotide sequences in the sample also encode this CDR3. The chain joins TRBV5-1 to TRBJ1-1, with D hard to call. Per the germline V gene, CDR1 is SGHRS and CDR2 is YFSETQ. This CDR3 is built from 14 residues. V was pared by 0 bases and J by 1 base, with 7 bases between. In nucleotides, the CDR3 is TGCGCCAGCAGCTTGGTTGGGGAGAACACTGAAGCTTTCTTT. The encoded protein is CASSLVGENTEAFF.

The chain joins TRBV5-1 to TRBJ1-2, with D uncertain. Trimming pared 5 bases from V and 3 bases from J, leaving 11 bases between. The CDR3 is made up of 13 amino acids. The germline gives CDR1 SGHRS, CDR2 YFSETQ. The CDR3 region is CASREGLDYGYTF. In nucleotides, the CDR3 is TGCGCCAGCAGGGAAGGGCTGGACTATGGCTACACCTTC.

The V gene is TRBV5-4, the J gene TRBJ2-1; 12 nucleotides agree with TRBD2. The CDR3 extends over 16 amino acids. Germline CDR1 SGHNT, CDR2 YYREEE (reference sequence). Unmatched junction bases numbered 9, after V lost 4 bases and J lost 7 bases. CDR3 loop: CASSIGGTSGWNEQFF. CDR3 coding DNA: TGTGCCAGCAGCATAGGCGGGACTAGCGGGTGGAATGAGCAGTTCTTC.

The chain couples TRBV18 to TRBJ1-1; D is possibly TRBD1 (6 bases). In germline, CDR1 is KGHSH, CDR2 LQKENI. This CDR3 comprises 14 residues. Trimming cost V 3 bases and J 6 bases, with 14 bases left between them. CDR3 loop: CASSPREGVAEAFF. The CDR3 coding sequence is TGTGCCAGCTCACCCCGAGAGGGGGTAGCTGAAGCTTTCTTT.

The V and J genes are TRBV7-9 and TRBJ1-2; TRBD1 might be the D (5 bases). Trimming pared 5 bases from V and 7 bases from J, leaving 20 bases between. The CDR3 consists of 15 residues. Per germline, CDR1 SEHNR and CDR2 FQNEAQ (reference sequence). CDR3 sequence: CASSPSGAGPGGYTF. CDR3 nucleotide sequence: TGTGCCAGCAGCCCCTCCGGGGCAGGGCCAGGTGGCTACACCTTC.

The genes are TRBV18 and TRBJ2-3; D remains unclear. Trimming took 6 bases from V and 0 from J, leaving 19 bases between them. The CDR3 contains 17 residues. In germline, CDR1 is KGHSH, CDR2 LQKENI. The CDR3 here is CASSYLNTTASTDTQYF. CDR3 DNA: TGTGCCAGCTCCTATCTCAACACGACGGCGAGCACAGATACGCAGTATTTT. Full variable domain (rest looked up from reference TRBV18 and TRBJ2-3): NAGVMQNPRHLVRRRGQEARLRCSPMKGHSHVYWYRQLPEEGLKFMVYLQKENIIDESGMPKERFSAEFPKEGPSILRIQQVVRGDSAAYFCASSYLNTTASTDTQYFGPGTRLTVL.

The CDR3 protein is CASSFNGGLFEKLFF. CDR3 sequence (DNA): TGTGCCAGCAGCTTTAACGGGGGGTTGTTTGAAAAACTGTTTTTT. This chain uses TRBV7-8 with TRBJ1-4; D may be TRBD1 (5 bases). V lost 3 bases to trimming and J lost 7 bases, with 15 bases between them. CDR3 length: 15 amino acids. In germline, CDR1 is SGHVS, CDR2 FQNEAQ.

Only one count was recorded for this clone. V and J are TRBV9 and TRBJ2-3, with 14 bases matching TRBD2. After removal of 0 bases from V and 7 bases from J, the junction contained 4 bases not matched to a gene. CDR3 size: 16 residues. The germline V gene has CDR1 SGDLS and CDR2 YYNGEE. The CDR3 bases are TGTGCCAGCAGCGTAGTGACTAGCGGGGGGGTGAATACGCAGTATTTT. This gives the protein CASSVVTSGGVNTQYF.